This paragraph covers one T cell receptor (beta chain) sequence. Its target is unknown. This sample was included in a study of OX40 agonist ivuxolimab in advanced cancers. Study context: Patients undergoing dose escalation presented with hepatocellular carcinoma, melanoma, renal cell or head and neck cancer. With a range of roughly 20 to 80, age averaged approximately 64 years, and 70% to 85% were male.

Measured with immunoSEQ multiplex PCR; TCRdb has only the in-frame clones, and not every one. The sample lists around 80,000 clones, approximately 85% occurring once. General study points: Near-lowest levels of clonal expansion characterized partial responders at 0.1-3.0 mg/kg.

The TCR sequence derives from an adult with an advanced solid tumor such as melanoma, head and neck, liver or kidney cancer. Source: CD4+ or CD8+ T cells sorted from blood, taken in a trial of the OX40 agonist ivuxolimab.

The CDR3 sequence is CASSAQGLNTEAFF. The DNA for the CDR3 is TGTGCCAGCAGCGCCCAGGGTTTGAACACTGAAGCTTTCTTT. The chain links TRBV7-3 to TRBJ1-1; D is perhaps TRBD1 (5 bases). V shed 5 bases and J shed 0 bases, with 10 bases lying between them. The CDR3 contains 14 residues. Germline V gives CDR1 SGHTA, CDR2 FQGTGA.